The source of this TCR beta chain is a study of blood T cell repertoires in COVID-19. Study summary: Samples of COVID-19 (acute and convalescent) were obtained from the United States, Italy and Spain. The cDNA or gDNA used as material had been derived from T cells, B-cell-depleted T cells, or PBMCs.

Original methodology: Reference gene primer amplification yielded estimated nucleated cell counts. The table came from immunoSEQ multiplex PCR; TCRdb's copy has only in-frame clones and leaves some out. D and trimming come from the DNA, and the V and J calls and clone size come from that table. The sample lists 40,000 to 50,000 clones, 70% to 90% occurring once. This clone was seen just once. The sequence was collected from a man aged 50 or older with active COVID-19. What was sequenced was peripheral blood.

The CDR3 DNA sequence: TGCGCCAGCAGCCGGGGACAGGTCAGCTATGGCTACACCTTC. This translates into CASSRGQVSYGYTF. The rearrangement joins TRBV5-1 to TRBJ1-2, with 8 bases that match TRBD1. Trimming at V came to 4 bases and at J to 4 bases, leaving 6 bases not matched to a gene. This CDR3 spans 14 amino acids. Per the germline V gene, CDR1 is SGHRS and CDR2 is YFSETQ.